Listed below are T cell receptor beta chains from one sample, sequenced in a study of spatial heterogeneity in lung cancer. In TCRdb, the 5' RACE reads were re-called with MiXCR into one record per CDR3 protein. This table holds some 30,000 distinct CDR3 sequences, approximately 5.9% found once. The sample consisted of PBMCs, taken at follow-up. These receptors were taken from a female donor with early-stage non-small cell lung cancer. Each CDR3 is given without its conserved first and last residue. Fields, in order: clone size, V gene, CDR3 protein. Size values are once, few and many counts, or a class for expanded clones, and some rows have none.

many | TRBV6-1 | ASRELLGGYNEQF
many | TRBV14 | ASSQAGVDTGELF
many | TRBV30 | AWSVLGMAEAF
many | TRBV29-1 | SVGGRGGTEAF
many | TRBV5-5 | ASSFEVYTEAF
many | TRBV7-2 | ASRPSGTGRYNEQF
. | TRBV7-6 | ASSATGARTDTQY
medium-sized | TRBV7-3 | ASSLSGGPPDTQY
. | TRBV6-2/TRBV6-3 | ASSYRQLGNEKLF
many | TRBV7-9 | ASSLVNRGEAF
few | TRBV5-6 | ASSRQGSYEQY
many | TRBV24-1 | ATSDTAGLAGGPNNEQF
many | TRBV11-2 | ASSLGRNTEAF
many | TRBV6-5 | ASSSPGLVILF
many | TRBV7-8 | ASSRDRGLGEQF
many | TRBV6-6 | ASRRLAGAFQETQY
many | TRBV7-2 | ASSYFLDQPQH
many | TRBV5-1 | ASSPGEGENIQY
many | TRBV30 | AWSEASGQETQY
many | TRBV28 | ASSPLTGETEAF
many | TRBV7-2 | ASSPHNRLVLSEQF
many | TRBV29-1 | SVNPGDGDTQY
few | TRBV20-1 | SARLASGGRTDTQY
many | TRBV7-3 | ASSSGTSGYEQY
many | TRBV12-3/TRBV12-4 | ASLTGTGSGNQPQH
many | TRBV7-8 | ASSSGPAFETQY
many | TRBV7-3 | ASSFNPRDNEQF
medium-sized | TRBV28 | ASRDQGAPYEQY
many | TRBV7-2 | ASSPGAGNVYEQY
few | TRBV11-1 | ASSERSGLAQY
. | TRBV18 | ASSGTGGRNQPQH
once | TRBV6-5 | ASSCSQFRGLEYGYT
many | TRBV4-3 | ASSQDHTASNYGYT
. | TRBV19 | ASSTLQGPRPDTQY
few | TRBV6-1 | ASSGQSLGVDTQY
many | TRBV2 | ASLGGLSGELF
many | TRBV20-1 | SARGGQNTEAF
many | TRBV6-5 | ASSSRSGTDTQY
once | TRBV3-1 | ASSQGGRGYNEQF
many | TRBV9 | ASSGVFGELF
medium-sized | TRBV6-2/TRBV6-3 | ASSRQGSYNEQF
many | TRBV7-2 | ASSTTRASGSTDTQY
few | TRBV6-6 | ATGDSNQPQH
many | TRBV5-4 | ASRIAGTGELF
many | TRBV5-1 | ASSLERTALSYEQY
few | TRBV7-9 | ASSHPGPSYEQY
many | TRBV4-2 | ASSQEKDIYGYT
many | TRBV4-2 | ASSREDRDYSYNEQF